Below are 2 T cell receptor beta chains sequenced from a single sample in a study of T cell changes during pregnancy in multiple sclerosis. Some clones are missing from TCRdb's copy, which holds only in-frame ones; the method was immunoSEQ multiplex PCR. The sample lists approximately 130,000 clones; less than 97% were seen once. The specimen comprised peripheral blood, sampled after pregnancy. The receptors here all came from a female donor with multiple sclerosis, enrolled in a pregnancy study.

The chain joins TRBV18 to TRBJ2-7; 8 nucleotides agree with TRBD1. From germline, CDR1 is KGHSH and CDR2 LQKENI. This CDR3 comprises 15 residues. V was clipped by 4 bases and J by 4 bases; unmatched bases: 9. This CDR3 reads CASSQPGQGRYEQYF. DNA of the CDR3: TGTGCCAGCTCACAACCTGGACAGGGACGGTACGAGCAGTACTTC.

The chain is built from TRBV7-9 and TRBJ1-4, with 9 bases lining up with TRBD1. The germline V gene encodes CDR1 SEHNR and CDR2 FQNEAQ (reference sequence). Trimming at V came to 1 base and at J to 7 bases, leaving 10 bases not matched to a gene. This CDR3 has 17 residues. CDR3 DNA sequence: TGTGCCAGCAGCTTAGATTCGGATGGGACAGGGATTGAAAAACTGTTTTTT. Translated: CASSLDSDGTGIEKLFF.